The 6 T cell receptor beta chains below come from one sample, sequenced in a study of spatial heterogeneity in lung cancer. TCRdb itself ran the 5' RACE reads through MiXCR, one entry per CDR3 protein. The sample has 30,000 to 40,000 distinct CDR3 sequences; 6% to 9.5% are singletons. Time point: blood at routine non-recurrence follow-up after resection. Material: PBMCs, obtained at follow-up. These receptors were obtained from a male donor with early-stage non-small cell lung cancer.

This chain links TRBV9 with TRBJ2-7; 9 bases are a match to TRBD1. Trimming took 0 bases from V and 2 from J; bases not matched to a gene: 3. The V gene's germline CDR1 is SGDLS and CDR2 YYNGEE. CDR3 length: 15 residues. The CDR3 region is CASSVGTGATYEQYF. The CDR3 DNA reads as TGTGCCAGCAGCGTAGGGACAGGGGCGACCTACGAGCAGTACTTC. Drawing the rest from reference TRBV9 and TRBJ2-7, the complete variable domain is DSGVTQTPKHLITATGQRVTLRCSPRSGDLSVYWYQQSLDQGLQFLIQYYNGEERAKGNILERFSAQQFPDLHSELNLSSLELGDSALYFCASSVGTGATYEQYFGPGTRLTVT.

In this sample, this clonotype turned up many times. The genes are TRBV12-3 or TRBV12-4 and TRBJ2-7; D is ambiguous. V lost 6 bases and J lost 3, with 21 bases in between. This CDR3 spans 16 amino acids. The CDR3 spells CASSRLGFSAFYEQYF. DNA of the CDR3: TGTGCCAGCAGCAGATTAGGTTTTTCGGCTTTCTACGAGCAGTACTTC.

This chain uses TRBV7-3 with TRBJ2-1; D may be TRBD1 (6 bases). The V gene's germline CDR1 is SGHTA and CDR2 FQGTGA. V was shortened by 1 base and J by 3 bases, with 16 bases between the two germline ends. This CDR3 has 17 residues. DNA of the CDR3: TGTGCCAGCAGCTTAATAGGCGTGGGGGCCGACTACAATGAGCAGTTCTTC. Translation gives CASSLIGVGADYNEQFF.

At least ten counts were recorded for this clonotype. The rearrangement joins TRBV11-2 to TRBJ2-7; D might be TRBD2 (6 bases). V lost 1 base, J lost 6 bases, and 13 bases lay in between. CDR3 length: 14 residues. Germline V CDR1 and CDR2: SGHAT, FQNNGV. CDR3 nucleotide sequence: TGTGCCAGCAGCTTAGGGGGACTTAAGATCGAGCAGTACTTC. Its translation is CASSLGGLKIEQYF. The whole variable domain, filled in from reference TRBV11-2 and TRBJ2-7, reads EAGVAQSPRYKIIEKRQSVAFWCNPISGHATLYWYQQILGQGPKLLIQFQNNGVVDDSQLPKDRFSAERLKGVDSTLKIQPAKLEDSAVYLCASSLGGLKIEQYFGPGTRLTVT.

At least ten counts were recorded for this clonotype. The chain uses TRBV12-3 or TRBV12-4 and TRBJ2-1; D gene ambiguous. The CDR3 has 16 amino acids. V was shortened by 5 bases and J by 5 bases, with 19 bases between the two germline ends. CDR3 protein: CASSPGFGDGHNEQFF. Written as DNA, the CDR3 is TGTGCCAGCAGTCCTGGGTTTGGGGATGGGCACAATGAGCAGTTCTTC.

This clonotype has a count of ten or more. The chain links TRBV3-1 to TRBJ2-1, with D tentatively TRBD2 (6 bases). The V end lost 0 bases, the J end lost 5 bases, and 11 bases lay between the germline ends. The germline V gene encodes CDR1 LGHDT and CDR2 YNNKEL (reference sequence). The CDR3 extends over 15 amino acids. The CDR3 DNA sequence: TGTGCCAGCAGCCAAGACCACGGGGGTAACAATGAGCAGTTCTTC. Translated: CASSQDHGGNNEQFF.